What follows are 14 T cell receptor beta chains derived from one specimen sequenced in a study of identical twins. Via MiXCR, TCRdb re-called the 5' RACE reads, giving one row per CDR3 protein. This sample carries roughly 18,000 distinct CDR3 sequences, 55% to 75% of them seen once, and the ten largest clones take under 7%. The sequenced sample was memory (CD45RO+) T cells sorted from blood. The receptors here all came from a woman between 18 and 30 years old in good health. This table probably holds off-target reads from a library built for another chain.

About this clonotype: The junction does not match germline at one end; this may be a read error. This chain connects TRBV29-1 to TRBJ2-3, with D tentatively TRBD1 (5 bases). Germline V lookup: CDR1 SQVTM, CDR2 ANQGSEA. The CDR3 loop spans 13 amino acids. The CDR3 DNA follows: TGCAGCGTCCGGACATGGATGACAGATACTCAGTATTTT. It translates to CSVRTWMTDTQYF.

The CDR3 loop reads CASSPRGPETQYF. CDR3 bases: TGTGCCAGCAGCCCCCGGGGGCCCGAGACCCAGTACTTC. The V and J genes are TRBV7-9 and TRBJ2-5, with D tentatively TRBD1 or TRBD2 (6 bases each). The germline CDR1 and CDR2 sequences are SEHNR and FQNEAQ (reference sequence). The CDR3 is 13 residues long. The V and J ends lost 5 bases and 5 bases respectively, with 12 bases between them.

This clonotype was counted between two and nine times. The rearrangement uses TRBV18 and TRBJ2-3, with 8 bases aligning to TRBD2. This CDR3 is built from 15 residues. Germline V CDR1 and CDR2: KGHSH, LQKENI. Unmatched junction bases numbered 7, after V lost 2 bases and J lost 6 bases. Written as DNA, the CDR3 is TGTGCCAGCTCACCAAGTGGGAGCGGGGGCGATACGCAGTATTTT. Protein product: CASSPSGSGGDTQYF. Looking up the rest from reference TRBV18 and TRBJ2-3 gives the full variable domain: NAGVMQNPRHLVRRRGQEARLRCSPMKGHSHVYWYRQLPEEGLKFMVYLQKENIIDESGMPKERFSAEFPKEGPSILRIQQVVRGDSAAYFCASSPSGSGGDTQYFGPGTRLTVL.

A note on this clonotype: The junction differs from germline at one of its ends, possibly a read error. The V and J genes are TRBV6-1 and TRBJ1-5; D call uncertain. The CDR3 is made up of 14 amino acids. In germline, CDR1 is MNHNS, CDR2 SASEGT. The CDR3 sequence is CTSSAEDVNQPQHF. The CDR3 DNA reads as TGTACCAGCAGTGCCGAAGACGTCAATCAGCCCCAGCATTTT.

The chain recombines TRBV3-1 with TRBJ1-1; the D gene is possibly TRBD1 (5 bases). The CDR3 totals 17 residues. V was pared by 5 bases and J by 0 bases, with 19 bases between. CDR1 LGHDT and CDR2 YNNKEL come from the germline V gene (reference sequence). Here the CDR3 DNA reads TGTGCCAGCAGCTCGCCACGGGACCCTTTCATGAACACTGAAGCTTTCTTT. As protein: CASSSPRDPFMNTEAFF.

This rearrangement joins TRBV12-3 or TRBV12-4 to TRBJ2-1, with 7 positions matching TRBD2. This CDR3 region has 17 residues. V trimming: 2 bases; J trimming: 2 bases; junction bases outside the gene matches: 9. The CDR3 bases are TGTGCCAGCAGTTTACCCCTAGCGGAGAACCCCTACAATGAGCAGTTCTTC. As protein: CASSLPLAENPYNEQFF.

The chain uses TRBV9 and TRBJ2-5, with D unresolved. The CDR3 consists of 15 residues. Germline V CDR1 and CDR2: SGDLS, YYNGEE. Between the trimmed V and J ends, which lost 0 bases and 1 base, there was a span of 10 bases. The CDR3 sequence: CASSVGRASQETQYF. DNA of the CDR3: TGTGCCAGCAGCGTAGGTAGAGCGAGCCAAGAGACCCAGTACTTC.

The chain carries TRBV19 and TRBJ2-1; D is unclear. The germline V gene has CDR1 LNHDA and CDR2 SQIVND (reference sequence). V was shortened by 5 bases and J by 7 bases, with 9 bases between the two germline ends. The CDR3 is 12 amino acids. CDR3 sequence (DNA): TGTGCCAGTAGTCCCCTCTCGAATGAGCAGTTCTTC. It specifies CASSPLSNEQFF.

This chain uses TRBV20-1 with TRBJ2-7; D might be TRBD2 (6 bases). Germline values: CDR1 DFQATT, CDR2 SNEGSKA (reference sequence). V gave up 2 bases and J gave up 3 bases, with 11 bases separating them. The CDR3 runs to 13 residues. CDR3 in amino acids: CSARKAGSYEQYF. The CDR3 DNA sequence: TGCAGTGCTAGAAAAGCGGGCAGCTACGAGCAGTACTTC.

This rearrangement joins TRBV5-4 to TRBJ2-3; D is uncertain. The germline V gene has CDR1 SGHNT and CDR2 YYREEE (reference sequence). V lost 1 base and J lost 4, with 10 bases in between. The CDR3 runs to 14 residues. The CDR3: CASSLTVAADTQYF. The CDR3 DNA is TGTGCCAGCAGCTTGACAGTTGCCGCAGATACGCAGTATTTT.

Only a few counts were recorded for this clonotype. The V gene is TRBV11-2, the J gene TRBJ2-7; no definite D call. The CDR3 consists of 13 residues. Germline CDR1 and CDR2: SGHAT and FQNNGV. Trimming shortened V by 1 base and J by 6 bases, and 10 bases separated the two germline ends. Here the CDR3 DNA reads TGTGCCAGCAGCTTAGGATGGGTAGGCGAGCAGTACTTC. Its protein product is CASSLGWVGEQYF.

In DNA form, the CDR3 reads TGTGCCAGCGGCAGGGACAGGGGTGCAGATACGCAGTATTTT. Protein sequence: CASGRDRGADTQYF. The chain is built from TRBV6-1 and TRBJ2-3; 10 bases align to TRBD1. V shed 8 bases and J 4 bases; nucleotides not matched to a gene: 6. The CDR3 is 14 amino acids. From germline, CDR1 is MNHNS and CDR2 SASEGT.

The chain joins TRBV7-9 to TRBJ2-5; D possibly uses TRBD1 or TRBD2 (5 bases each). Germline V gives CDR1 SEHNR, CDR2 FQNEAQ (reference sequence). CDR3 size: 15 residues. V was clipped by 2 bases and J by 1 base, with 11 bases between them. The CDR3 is CASSLKGTLQETQYF. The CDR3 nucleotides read TGTGCCAGCAGCTTAAAAGGGACCCTCCAAGAGACCCAGTACTTC.

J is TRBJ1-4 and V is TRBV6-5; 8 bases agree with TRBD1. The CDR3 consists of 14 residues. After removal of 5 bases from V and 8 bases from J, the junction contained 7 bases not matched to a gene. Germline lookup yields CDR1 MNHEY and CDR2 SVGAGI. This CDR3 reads CASSTDRGGEKLFF. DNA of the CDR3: TGTGCCAGCAGTACCGACAGGGGAGGAGAAAAACTGTTTTTT.